The 22 T cell receptor beta chains in this list originate from one sample, sequenced in a study of T cell repertoires in cytomegalovirus infection. TCRdb re-derived calls from the reads in MiXCR, one entry per CDR3 protein. The table includes 100,000 to 150,000 distinct CDR3 sequences, 8.8% detected once. Sequencing was carried out using PBMCs. These receptor sequences come from a human donor in good health (CMV status not recorded). Some clones in this sample may be carry-over from other donors' samples.

The J gene is TRBJ2-3, the V gene TRBV18; 8 bases fit TRBD1. With V trimmed by 6 bases and J by 0 bases, 11 bases remained unmatched. CDR3 length: 17 amino acids. The germline V gene encodes CDR1 KGHSH and CDR2 LQKENI. Here the CDR3 DNA reads TGTGCCAGCTCGCTAACAGGACAGGGACTTAGCACAGATACGCAGTATTTT. This encodes CASSLTGQGLSTDTQYF.

This clonotype has ten or more counts. CDR3 DNA sequence: TGTGCCAGCAGTTACTACGGTCAGGGACACACCGGGGAGCTGTTTTTT. Its translation: CASSYYGQGHTGELFF. V is TRBV6-5 and J is TRBJ2-2; D may correspond to TRBD1 or TRBD2 (5 bases each). The germline V gene encodes CDR1 MNHEY and CDR2 SVGAGI. The CDR3 contains 16 residues. Trimming took off 1 base at V and 3 bases at J, with 12 bases between the two ends.

This clonotype was detected only a few times. This sequence joins TRBV10-3 and TRBJ1-5; D gene ambiguous. Looked up from germline, CDR1 is ENHRY and CDR2 is SYGVKD. CDR3 length: 14 residues. V dropped 0 bases and J dropped 5 bases, with 8 bases sitting between them. The CDR3 region has the DNA TGTGCCATCAGTGAGTCAGTGGGTTATCAGCCCCAGCATTTT. Amino acid sequence: CAISESVGYQPQHF.

This clonotype was counted at least ten times. This chain connects TRBV2 to TRBJ1-1; 7 bases map to TRBD1. V lost 2 bases, J lost 4 bases, and 4 bases stayed unmatched. The CDR3 runs to 14 residues. The germline V gene has CDR1 SNHLY and CDR2 FYNNEI. CDR3 amino acids: CASSEKQGGTEAFF. The DNA of the CDR3 is TGTGCCAGCAGTGAAAAGCAGGGGGGCACTGAAGCTTTCTTT.

The chain carries TRBV28 and TRBJ1-3, with D unclear. Germline V CDR1 and CDR2: MDHEN, SYDVKM. Trimming removed 5 bases at V and 0 bases at J, with 11 bases between. This CDR3 comprises 15 residues. DNA for the CDR3: TGTGCCAGCAGTACACCTCCAAGCTCTGGAAACACCATATATTTT. Translation: CASSTPPSSGNTIYF.

Many counts were recorded for this clonotype. The rearrangement joins TRBV7-6 to TRBJ2-5; D possibly corresponds to TRBD1 (5 bases). V was shortened by 1 base and J by 3 bases, with 15 bases between the two germline ends. This CDR3 region has 16 residues. CDR1 is SGHVS and CDR2 is FNYEAQ in the germline V gene. CDR3 amino acids: CASSLGSTTVKETQYF. The CDR3 DNA follows: TGTGCCAGCAGCTTAGGATCCACGACAGTTAAAGAGACCCAGTACTTC.

The chain recombines TRBV20-1 with TRBJ1-2; D gene uncertain. Trimming removed 2 bases at V and 0 bases at J, with 1 base between. This CDR3 region has 11 residues. Looked up from germline, CDR1 is DFQATT and CDR2 is SNEGSKA (reference sequence). CDR3 loop: CSARPNYGYTF. The CDR3 DNA sequence: TGCAGTGCTAGACCTAACTATGGCTACACCTTC.

This clonotype was observed at least ten times. In nucleotides, the CDR3 is TGTGCCAGCAGTACTCTTTCAAGGGGCTACACCTTC. It yields the protein CASSTLSRGYTF. The chain couples TRBV12-3 or TRBV12-4 to TRBJ1-2; D is ambiguous. V gave up 5 bases and J gave up 8 bases, with 12 bases separating them. The CDR3 runs 12 residues.

This clonotype was counted at least ten times. The chain links TRBV28 to TRBJ2-1; 7 bases are shared with TRBD1. Germline CDR1 MDHEN, CDR2 SYDVKM. This CDR3 region has 14 residues. V lost 7 bases to trimming and J lost 9 bases; unmatched junction nucleotides: 12. The CDR3, as DNA: TGTGCCAGCATATTACGGACAGGCACCGGTGAGCAGTTCTTC. Its translation: CASILRTGTGEQFF.

Only a few counts were recorded for this clonotype. The chain has TRBV5-5 and TRBJ2-2; 9 positions agree with TRBD1. Germline V CDR1 and CDR2: SGHKS, YYEKEE (reference sequence). The CDR3 loop spans 16 amino acids. J lost 5 bases, V lost 6 bases, and 11 bases had no gene match. The DNA for the CDR3 is TGTGCCAGCACCCCATCCTCCGGGACAGGGACCGGGGAGCTGTTTTTT. It specifies CASTPSSGTGTGELFF. Supplemented by reference TRBV5-5 and TRBJ2-2, the full variable domain reads DAGVTQSPTHLIKTRGQQVTLRCSPISGHKSVSWYQQVLGQGPQFIFQYYEKEERGRGNFPDRFSARQFPNYSSELNVNALLLGDSALYLCASTPSSGTGTGELFFGEGSRLTVL.

The table lists this clonotype with many counts. The rearrangement uses TRBV7-2 and TRBJ1-2; 9 bases match TRBD1. The CDR3 runs 17 residues. CDR1 is SGHTA, CDR2 FQGNSA, per germline. V lost 1 base to trimming and J lost 2 bases; unmatched junction nucleotides: 8. The CDR3 coding sequence is TGTGCCAGCAGCTTAGAACCCGCAGGGACAGGGAACTATGGCTACACCTTC. It yields the protein CASSLEPAGTGNYGYTF.

The CDR3 sequence is CASSYWRGGDTGELFF. DNA for the CDR3: TGTGCCAGCAGTTACTGGCGGGGGGGCGACACCGGGGAGCTGTTTTTT. V gene TRBV6-5 combines with J gene TRBJ2-2; 9 positions match TRBD2. The CDR3 totals 16 residues. Germline V CDR1 and CDR2: MNHEY, SVGAGI. The V gene end was trimmed by 1 base and the J gene end by 3 bases; junction bases not matched to a gene: 3.

This clonotype was counted ten times or more. The chain combines TRBV7-6 with TRBJ2-1; D is unclear. CDR1 and CDR2 (germline): SGHVS, FNYEAQ. The CDR3 extends over 13 amino acids. V lost 5 bases and J 2 bases, leaving 7 bases between the germline ends. The CDR3 is CASSVLPYNEQFF. CDR3 DNA: TGTGCCAGCAGCGTCTTGCCCTACAATGAGCAGTTCTTC.

The chain carries TRBV7-9 and TRBJ2-1, with 9 bases fitting TRBD2. Germline CDR1 and CDR2: SEHNR and FQNEAQ (reference sequence). J gave up 2 bases and V 7 bases, and 6 bases lay outside the gene matches. The CDR3 has 15 residues. CDR3 nucleotides: TGTGCCAGCACCACTTTAGCGGGGGCCTACAATGAGCAGTTCTTC. Translation gives CASTTLAGAYNEQFF.

This clonotype was seen repeatedly, ten times or more. The genes are TRBV28 and TRBJ2-7; 11 bases map to TRBD1. V was clipped by 6 bases and J by 0 bases; unmatched bases: 4. This CDR3 contains 15 residues. Looked up from germline, CDR1 is MDHEN and CDR2 is SYDVKM. The CDR3 spells CASRSGTGGSYEQYF. CDR3 nucleotides: TGTGCCAGCAGGTCCGGGACAGGGGGCTCCTACGAGCAGTACTTC.

The gene calls are TRBV2 and TRBJ2-2; possibly TRBD1 for D (5 bases). Trimming stripped 7 bases from V and 2 bases from J, with 11 bases between. This CDR3 is built from 14 residues. Germline CDR1 and CDR2: SNHLY and FYNNEI. The CDR3 sequence is CASTDRDNTGELFF. The CDR3 region has the DNA TGTGCCAGCACCGACAGAGATAACACCGGGGAGCTGTTTTTT.

The sample holds many counts of this clonotype. CDR3 sequence reads: CASSSNMAGELFF. CDR3 nucleotides: TGTGCCAGCAGCTCGAATATGGCCGGGGAGCTGTTTTTT. The genes are TRBV7-2 and TRBJ2-2; D is ambiguous. The CDR3 is 13 residues long. Trimming left V 4 bases short and J 6 bases short, with 9 bases between. The germline CDR1 and CDR2 sequences are SGHTA and FQGNSA.

This clonotype was detected ten times or more. At one boundary the junction diverges from the germline segment, which might be a read error. The CDR3 loop is CASSPIIGNGRVNYGYTF. In DNA form, the CDR3 reads TGTGCCAGCAGCCCGATAATAGGGAACGGAAGGGTTAACTATGGCTACACCTTT. V and J are TRBV7-9 and TRBJ1-2; D is uncertain. CDR1 is SEHNR and CDR2 is FQNEAQ in the germline V gene (reference sequence). This CDR3 comprises 18 residues.

This clonotype was recorded at least ten times. The chain carries TRBV19 and TRBJ2-1; 9 bases agree with TRBD2. The germline V gene encodes CDR1 LNHDA and CDR2 SQIVND (reference sequence). Germline trimming cut 3 bases from V and 9 bases from J; bases unmatched to any gene: 6. The CDR3 covers 14 residues. The CDR3 coding sequence is TGTGCCAGTAGTATCGGAGCGGGGGGCTTTGAGCAGTTCTTC. Protein sequence: CASSIGAGGFEQFF.

Points on this clonotype: One junction end does not reproduce the germline sequence, and a read error may be involved. V usage is TRBV4-1 and J usage is TRBJ2-5; D may be TRBD2 (6 bases). This CDR3 spans 13 amino acids. Germline-derived CDR1 and CDR2 are MGHRA and YSYEKL. The CDR3 is CASSQGLGGTQYF. DNA of the CDR3: TGTGCCAGCAGCCAAGGCTTGGGAGGGACCCAGTACTTC.

The CDR3 loop is CAAHRQITGELFF. CDR3 nucleotides: TGTGCCGCACACCGACAGATCACCGGGGAGCTGTTTTTT. The J gene is TRBJ2-2, the V gene TRBV10-3; TRBD1 is a possible D gene (5 bases). This CDR3 is built from 13 residues. The germline V gene encodes CDR1 ENHRY and CDR2 SYGVKD. Deletions cut 11 bases from V and 4 bases from J, with 14 bases between.

This clonotype was observed many times. The chain is built from TRBV28 and TRBJ2-3, with TRBD2 identical over 7 bases. The V and J ends lost 5 bases and 1 base, in that order; junction bases with no gene match: 9. The CDR3 runs 16 residues. Germline V lookup: CDR1 MDHEN, CDR2 SYDVKM. CDR3 coding DNA: TGTGCCAGCAGTCCGAGCTTGGCGGGGGGCACAGATACGCAGTATTTT. This translates into CASSPSLAGGTDTQYF.